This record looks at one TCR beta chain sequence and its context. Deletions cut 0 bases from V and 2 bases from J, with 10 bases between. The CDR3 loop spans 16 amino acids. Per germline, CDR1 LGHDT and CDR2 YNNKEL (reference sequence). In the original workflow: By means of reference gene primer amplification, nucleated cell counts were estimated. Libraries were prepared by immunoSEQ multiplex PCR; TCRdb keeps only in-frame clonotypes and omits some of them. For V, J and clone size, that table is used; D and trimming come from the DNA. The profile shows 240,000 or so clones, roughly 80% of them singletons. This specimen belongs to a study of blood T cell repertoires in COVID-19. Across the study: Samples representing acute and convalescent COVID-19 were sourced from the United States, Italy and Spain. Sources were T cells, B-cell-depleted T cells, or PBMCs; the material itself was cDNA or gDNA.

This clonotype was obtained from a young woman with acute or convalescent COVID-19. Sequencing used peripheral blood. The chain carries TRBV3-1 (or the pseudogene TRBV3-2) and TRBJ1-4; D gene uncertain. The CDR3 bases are TGTGCCAGCAGCCAAGATGTGGCGGGGACTAATGAAAAACTGTTTTTT. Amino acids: CASSQDVAGTNEKLFF.